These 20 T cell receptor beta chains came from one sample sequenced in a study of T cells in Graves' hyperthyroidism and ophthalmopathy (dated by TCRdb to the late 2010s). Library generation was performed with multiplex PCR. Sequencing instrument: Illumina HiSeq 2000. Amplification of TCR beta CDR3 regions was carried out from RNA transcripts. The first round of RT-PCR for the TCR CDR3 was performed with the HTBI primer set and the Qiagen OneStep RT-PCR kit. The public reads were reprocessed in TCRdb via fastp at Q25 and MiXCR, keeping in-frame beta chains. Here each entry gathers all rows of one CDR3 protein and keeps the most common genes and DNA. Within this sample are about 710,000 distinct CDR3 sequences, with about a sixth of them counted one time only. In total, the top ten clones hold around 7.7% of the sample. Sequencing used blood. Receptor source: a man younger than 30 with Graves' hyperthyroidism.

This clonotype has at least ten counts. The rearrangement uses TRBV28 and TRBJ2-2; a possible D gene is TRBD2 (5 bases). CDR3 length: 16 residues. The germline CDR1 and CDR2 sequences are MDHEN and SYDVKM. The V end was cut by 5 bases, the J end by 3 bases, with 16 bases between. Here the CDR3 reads CASSPRGRVDTGELFF. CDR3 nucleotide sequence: TGTGCCAGCAGTCCGCGCGGGCGAGTGGACACCGGGGAGCTGTTTTTT.

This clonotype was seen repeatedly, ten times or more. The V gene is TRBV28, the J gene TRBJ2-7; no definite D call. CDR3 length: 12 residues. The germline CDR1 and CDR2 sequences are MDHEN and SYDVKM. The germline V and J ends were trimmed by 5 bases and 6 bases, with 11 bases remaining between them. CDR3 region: CASSPNMGEQYF. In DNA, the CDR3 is TGTGCCAGCAGTCCGAACATGGGCGAGCAGTACTTC.

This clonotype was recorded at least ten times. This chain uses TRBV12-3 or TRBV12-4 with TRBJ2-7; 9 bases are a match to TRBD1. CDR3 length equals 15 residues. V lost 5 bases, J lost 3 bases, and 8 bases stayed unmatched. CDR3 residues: CASSANRGQSYEQYF. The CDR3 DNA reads TGTGCCAGCAGTGCGAACAGGGGGCAGAGCTACGAGCAGTACTTC.

The CDR3 spells CASTQAAGPNEKLFF. CDR3 nucleotide sequence: TGCGCCAGCACCCAGGCGGCGGGACCTAATGAAAAACTGTTTTTT. This chain uses TRBV5-1 with TRBJ1-4, with D maybe TRBD1 (5 bases). The V gene's germline CDR1 is SGHRS and CDR2 YFSETQ. V was shortened by 6 bases and J by 3 bases, with 15 bases between the two germline ends. There are 15 residues in the CDR3. Full variable domain (remainder filled in from reference TRBV5-1 and TRBJ1-4): KAGVTQTPRYLIKTRGQQVTLSCSPISGHRSVSWYQQTPGQGLQFLFEYFSETQRNKGNFPGRFSGRQFSNSRSEMNVSTLELGDSALYLCASTQAAGPNEKLFFGSGTQLSVL.

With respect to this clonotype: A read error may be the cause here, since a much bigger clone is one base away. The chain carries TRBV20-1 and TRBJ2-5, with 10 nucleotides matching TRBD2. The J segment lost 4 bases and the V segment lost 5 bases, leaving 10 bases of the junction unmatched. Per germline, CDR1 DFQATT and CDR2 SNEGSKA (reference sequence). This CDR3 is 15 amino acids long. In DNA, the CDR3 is TGCAGTGCTCGGACTAGCGGAGACCTCCGAGAGACCCAGTACTTC. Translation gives CSARTSGDLRETQYF.

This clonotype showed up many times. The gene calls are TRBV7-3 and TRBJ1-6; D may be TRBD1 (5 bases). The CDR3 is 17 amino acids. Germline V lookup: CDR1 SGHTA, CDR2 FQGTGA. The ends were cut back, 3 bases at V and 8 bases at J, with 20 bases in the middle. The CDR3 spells CASSFEYRRNRYSPLHF. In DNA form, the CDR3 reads TGTGCCAGCAGCTTTGAGTACAGGAGGAATAGATATTCACCCCTCCACTTT.

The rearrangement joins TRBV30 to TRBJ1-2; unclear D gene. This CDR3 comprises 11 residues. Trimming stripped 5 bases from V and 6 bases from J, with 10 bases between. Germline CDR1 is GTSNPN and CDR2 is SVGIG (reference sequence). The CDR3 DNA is TGTGCCTGGCGGGGAGGACATGGCTACACCTTC. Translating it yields CAWRGGHGYTF.

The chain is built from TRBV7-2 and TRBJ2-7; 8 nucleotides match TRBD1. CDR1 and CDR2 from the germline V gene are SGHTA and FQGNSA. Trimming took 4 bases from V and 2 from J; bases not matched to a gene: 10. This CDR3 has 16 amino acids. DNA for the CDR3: TGTGCCAGCAGCTCATTAGGACAGGGAGGCACCTACGAGCAGTACTTC. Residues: CASSSLGQGGTYEQYF.

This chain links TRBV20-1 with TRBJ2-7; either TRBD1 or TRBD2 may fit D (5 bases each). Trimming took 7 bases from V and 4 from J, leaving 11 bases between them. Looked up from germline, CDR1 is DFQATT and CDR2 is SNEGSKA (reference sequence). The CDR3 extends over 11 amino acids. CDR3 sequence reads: CSVSREYEQYF. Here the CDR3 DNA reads TGCAGTGTTAGCAGGGAGTACGAGCAGTACTTC.

DNA for the CDR3: TGTGCCAGTACCAATCGGGGAGTCAAGGAGACCCAGTACTTC. This gives the protein CASTNRGVKETQYF. V gene TRBV19 combines with J gene TRBJ2-5, with a weak D call TRBD2 (5 bases). V was pared by 7 bases and J by 5 bases, with 17 bases between. The CDR3 spans 14 residues. Germline V CDR1 and CDR2: LNHDA, SQIVND (reference sequence).

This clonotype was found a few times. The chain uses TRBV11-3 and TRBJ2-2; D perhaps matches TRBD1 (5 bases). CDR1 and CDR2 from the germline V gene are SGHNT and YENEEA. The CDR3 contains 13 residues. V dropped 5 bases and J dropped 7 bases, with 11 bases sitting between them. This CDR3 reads CASSRDRYGELFF. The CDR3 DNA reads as TGTGCCAGCAGCAGAGACAGATACGGGGAGCTGTTTTTT. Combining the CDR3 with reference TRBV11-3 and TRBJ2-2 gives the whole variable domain EAGVVQSPRYKIIEKKQPVAFWCNPISGHNTLYWYLQNLGQGPELLIRYENEEAVDDSQLPKDRFSAERLKGVDSTLKIQPAELGDSAVYLCASSRDRYGELFFGEGSRLTVL.

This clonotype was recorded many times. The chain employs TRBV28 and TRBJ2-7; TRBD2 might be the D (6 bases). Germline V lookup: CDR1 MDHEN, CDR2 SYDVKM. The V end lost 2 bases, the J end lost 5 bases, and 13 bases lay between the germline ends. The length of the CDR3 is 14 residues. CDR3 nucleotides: TGTGCCAGCAGTTTAGAGGCGGGGTTCGACGAGCAGTACTTC. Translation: CASSLEAGFDEQYF.

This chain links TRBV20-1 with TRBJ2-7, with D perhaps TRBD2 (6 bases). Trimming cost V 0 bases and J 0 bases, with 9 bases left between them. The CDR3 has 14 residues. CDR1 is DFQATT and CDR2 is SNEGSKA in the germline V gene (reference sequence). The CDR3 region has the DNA TGCAGTGCTAGAGATCGGCGGGACTCCTACGAGCAGTACTTC. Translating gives CSARDRRDSYEQYF.

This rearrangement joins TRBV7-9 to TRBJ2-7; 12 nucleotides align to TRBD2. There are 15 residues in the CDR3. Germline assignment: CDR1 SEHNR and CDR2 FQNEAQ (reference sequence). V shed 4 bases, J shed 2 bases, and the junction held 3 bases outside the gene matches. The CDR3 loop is CASSSPSGRAYEQYF. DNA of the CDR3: TGTGCCAGCAGCTCGCCTAGCGGGAGGGCCTACGAGCAGTACTTC.

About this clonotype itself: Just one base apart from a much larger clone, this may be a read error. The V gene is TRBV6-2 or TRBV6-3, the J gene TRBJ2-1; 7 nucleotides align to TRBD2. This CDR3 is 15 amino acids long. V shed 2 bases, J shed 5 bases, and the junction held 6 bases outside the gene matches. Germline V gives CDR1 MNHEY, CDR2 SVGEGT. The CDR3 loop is CASSYGLAEDNEQFF. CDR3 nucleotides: TGTGCCAGCAGTTACGGGCTAGCGGAAGACAATGAGCAGTTCTTC.

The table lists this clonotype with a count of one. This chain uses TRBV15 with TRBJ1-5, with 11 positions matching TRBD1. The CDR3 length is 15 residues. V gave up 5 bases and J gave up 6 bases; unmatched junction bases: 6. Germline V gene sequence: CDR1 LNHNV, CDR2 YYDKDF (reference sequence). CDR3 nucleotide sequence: TGTGCCACCAGCGATAGGACAGGGGGCGTTCAGCCCCAGCATTTT. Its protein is CATSDRTGGVQPQHF.

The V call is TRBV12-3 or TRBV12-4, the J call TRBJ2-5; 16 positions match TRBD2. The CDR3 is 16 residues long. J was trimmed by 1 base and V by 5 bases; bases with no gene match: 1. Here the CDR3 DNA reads TGTGCCAGCAGTGGGACTAGCGGGAGGGTCCAAGAGACCCAGTACTTC. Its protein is CASSGTSGRVQETQYF.

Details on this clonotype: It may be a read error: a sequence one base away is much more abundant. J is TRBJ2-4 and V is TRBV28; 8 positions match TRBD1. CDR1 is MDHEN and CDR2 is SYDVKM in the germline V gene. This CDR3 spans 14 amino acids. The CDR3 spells CANSTGGAKNIQYF. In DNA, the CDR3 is TGTGCCAACAGTACAGGGGGAGCCAAAAACATTCAGTACTTC.

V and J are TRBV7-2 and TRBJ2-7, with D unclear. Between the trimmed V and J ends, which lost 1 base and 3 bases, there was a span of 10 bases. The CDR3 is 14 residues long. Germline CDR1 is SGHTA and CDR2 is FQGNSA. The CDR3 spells CASSLDPGNYEQYF. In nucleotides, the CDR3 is TGTGCCAGCAGCTTAGATCCAGGTAACTACGAGCAGTACTTC.

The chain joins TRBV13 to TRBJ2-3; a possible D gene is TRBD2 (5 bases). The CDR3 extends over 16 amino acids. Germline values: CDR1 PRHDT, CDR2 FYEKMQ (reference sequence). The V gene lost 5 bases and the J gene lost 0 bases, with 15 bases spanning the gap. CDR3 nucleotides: TGTGCCAGCAGCGATACCCGGACTCGGAGCACAGATACGCAGTATTTT. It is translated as CASSDTRTRSTDTQYF.